This record covers a single TCR beta chain. The target antigen is unknown. This specimen belongs to a study of persistence of HIV-infected CD4 T cells. Study-wide results and caveats: TCRbeta richness was lower in CMV- and Gag-responding cells than in anti-CD3/anti-CD28-responding cells.

Germline V gene lookup returns CDR1 KGHSH and CDR2 LQKENI. The CDR3 extends over 16 amino acids. J was trimmed by 5 bases and V by 4 bases; bases with no gene match: 9. The immunoSEQ assay was version 4, run in survey mode. Data came from immunoSEQ multiplex PCR; TCRdb stores just in-frame clones and leaves some out. This table has about 51,000 clones, about 90% appearing once. Nonspecific anti-CD3/anti-CD28 bead stimulation represents the broad CD4+ T cell repertoire. Responding CD4+ T cells were sorted by upregulation of both CD40 ligand and CD69. Sequencing used CD4+ T cells sorted from PBMCs after approximately 19-hour stimulation, obtained from a patient who received antiretroviral therapy. The chain couples TRBV18 to TRBJ1-1, with 11 positions matching TRBD1. This receptor was identified in an adult woman with HIV who was CMV-seropositive. The CDR3 is CASSRSDRGRQTEAFF. For the CDR3, the DNA is TGTGCCAGCTCACGTTCGGACAGGGGGCGGCAGACTGAAGCTTTCTTT.